The rows below give T cell receptor beta chains drawn from one sample of a study of OX40 agonist ivuxolimab in advanced cancers. Measured with immunoSEQ multiplex PCR; TCRdb has only the in-frame clones, and not every one. The table shows 20,000 to 30,000 clones, with nearly 85% occurring only once. Here the sequenced sample was CD4+ or CD8+ T cells sorted from blood, taken in a trial of the OX40 agonist ivuxolimab. The receptors were sampled from an adult with an advanced solid tumor such as melanoma, head and neck, liver or kidney cancer. Each CDR3 is given with its conserved first and last residue. D genes are given only for firm matches. Clone size is not always given. Where it is, it says once, few, many or a class for expanded clones.

abundance	v_gene	j_gene	d_gene	CDR3nt	CDR3aa
NA	TRBV10-3	TRBJ2-7	NA	TGTGCCATCCGGCCAGGGGATACCTACGAGCAGTACTTC	CAIRPGDTYEQYF
NA	TRBV27	TRBJ1-6	NA	TGTGCCAGCAGTTTGGAGTGGAGGGATGGGTCACCCCTCCACTTT	CASSLEWRDGSPLHF
NA	TRBV7-9	TRBJ2-1	TRBD2	TGTGCCAGCAGCGCCCGGACTAGCGGGGGCAATGAGCAGTTCTTC	CASSARTSGGNEQFF
NA	TRBV6-1	TRBJ2-1	NA	TGTGCCAGCAGTGTAGGGACCGGACGGGTCAGGCTCTTC	CASSVGTGRVRLF
NA	TRBV13	TRBJ1-2	NA	TGTGCCAGCAGCTTAGACGGAGGGGCGGCGAGCTATGGCTACACCTTC	CASSLDGGAASYGYTF
NA	TRBV4-1	TRBJ1-6	TRBD1	TGCGCCAGCAGCCCATACCCCCGGGACAGATATAATTCACCCCTCCACTTT	CASSPYPRDRYNSPLHF
NA	TRBV9	TRBJ2-1	TRBD2	TGTGCCAGCAGCGTAAGTAGCGGGGGGGCGAGCTCCTACAATGAGCAGTTCTTC	CASSVSSGGASSYNEQFF
once	TRBV7-9	TRBJ2-2	NA	TGTGCCAGCAGCCTAGGGGAGCTGTTTTTT	CASSLGELFF
NA	TRBV10-3	TRBJ1-2	NA	TGTGCCATCAGATTGACAGAGGACTATGGCTACACCTTC	CAIRLTEDYGYTF
NA	TRBV13	TRBJ2-6	NA	TGTGCCAGCAGCTTACGGATCTCTGGGGCCAACGTCCTGACTTTC	CASSLRISGANVLTF
NA	TRBV27	TRBJ1-1	TRBD1	TGTGCCAGCAGTGCCAGACAGGGAAGGGACACTGAAGCTTTCTTT	CASSARQGRDTEAFF
NA	TRBV4-2	TRBJ1-3	NA	TGTGCCAGCAGCCAAGATTGGGTGTCCTCTGGAAACACCATATATTTT	CASSQDWVSSGNTIYF
NA	TRBV25-1	TRBJ1-1	NA	TGTGCCAGCAGTGGAACAGGAGCTTTCTTT	CASSGTGAFF
NA	TRBV7-8	TRBJ2-7	TRBD2	TGTGCCAGCAGCCCCTTTGGGGAGGGATCCTACGAGCAGTACTTC	CASSPFGEGSYEQYF
once	TRBV7-9	TRBJ2-1	NA	TGTGCCAGCAGCTTAGCGGGGTCCTCCTACAATGAGCAGTTCTTC	CASSLAGSSYNEQFF
NA	TRBV6-5	TRBJ2-7	NA	TGTGCCAGCAGTTACGCGGTAGGGGCCTACGAGCAGTACTTC	CASSYAVGAYEQYF
NA	TRBV9	TRBJ2-1	NA	TGTGCCAGCAGCATTCGGACAGTCAACAATGAGCAGTTCTTC	CASSIRTVNNEQFF
NA	TRBV27	TRBJ2-7	NA	TGTGCCAGCAGTTTAAACCCCGCTTTGGGCTCCTACGAGCAGTACTTC	CASSLNPALGSYEQYF
once	TRBV7-6	TRBJ2-7	NA	TGTGCCAGCAGCTTAGCTTCGGGGCCAAACTACGAGCAGTACTTC	CASSLASGPNYEQYF
NA	TRBV7-9	TRBJ2-5	TRBD1	TGTGCCAGCAGCTTAGTACAGGGGGCGCGGGAGACCCAGTACTTC	CASSLVQGARETQYF
NA	TRBV9	TRBJ2-3	TRBD2	TGTGCCAGCAGAGATACTAGCGGGGGACACCACGCCACAGATACGCAGTATTTT	CASRDTSGGHHATDTQYF
NA	TRBV9	TRBJ2-3	TRBD2	TGTGCCAGCAGCGTAGGGCGGGAGGTACGCGCAGATACGCAGTATTTT	CASSVGREVRADTQYF
NA	TRBV9	TRBJ2-5	NA	TGTGCCAGCAGCGTATACTCATCGCAAGAGACCCAGTACTTC	CASSVYSSQETQYF
NA	TRBV19	TRBJ1-4	NA	TGTGCCAGTAGTAGTAGGGATGAAAAACTGTTTTTT	CASSSRDEKLFF
NA	TRBV29-1	TRBJ2-2	NA	TGCAGCGTTGTATCGGGGGAGCTGTTTTTT	CSVVSGELFF
NA	TRBV2	TRBJ1-1	NA	TGTGCCAGCCCTGGGGGGAGGGTCACTGAAGCTTTCTTT	CASPGGRVTEAFF